This is a list of T cell receptor beta chains from one sample in a study of response to subunit inactivated influenza vaccine. TCRdb processed the RT-PCR reads anew with MiXCR; each CDR3 protein has one entry. The repertoire holds 700,000 to 900,000 distinct CDR3 sequences, with 21% as singletons. The sample in question was PBMCs from blood, obtained around 5 days after vaccination. The source is a man aged 50 to 59 who received an inactivated influenza vaccine. The CDR3 runs from the conserved cysteine through the conserved F or W. A D gene is named only where the DNA matches it firmly. Some rows mark clone size as missing; the rest say once, few, many or name a class of expanded clone.

CDR3 DNA,CDR3 protein,D gene,V gene,clone size,J gene
TGCGCCAGCAGCAATCGACAGGGGACCTCTCCCGGGGAGCTGTTTTTT,CASSNRQGTSPGELFF,TRBD1,TRBV5-1,few,TRBJ2-2
TGTGCCAGCAGTTACGCGGGAACTGGGGAGCTGTTTTTT,CASSYAGTGELFF,.,TRBV6-6,few,TRBJ2-2
TGTGCCAGCTCACCCCTCTCCACCGCGACAGGGAACACTGAAGCTTTCTTT,CASSPLSTATGNTEAFF,.,TRBV18,few,TRBJ1-1
TGTGCCAGCTCACCAAGTCGGAGTCAGGTCTACACCTTC,CASSPSRSQVYTF,.,TRBV18,few,TRBJ1-2
TGCAGTGCTAGTGGGGGGGCTGGAACCTACGAGCAGTACTTC,CSASGGAGTYEQYF,.,TRBV20-1,.,TRBJ2-7
TGTGCCAGCAGTTTCTCGGGGCCTGATTCACCCCTCCACTTT,CASSFSGPDSPLHF,.,TRBV12-3/TRBV12-4,few,TRBJ1-6
TGTGCCAGCAGTCTGGACAGGGGGCCCAATGAGCAGTTCTTC,CASSLDRGPNEQFF,TRBD1,TRBV12-3/TRBV12-4,many,TRBJ2-1
TGCAGTCTGGACCTGGCGGCCTACAATGAGCAGTTCTTC,CSLDLAAYNEQFF,.,TRBV20-1,.,TRBJ2-1
TGTGCCAGCTCACCCGAGGACAGGGCCTCTATCTACGAGCAGTACTTC,CASSPEDRASIYEQYF,TRBD1,TRBV18,few,TRBJ2-7
TGTGCCAGCGGTGTGGCGGGGGGAGGCACCGGGGAGCTGTTTTTT,CASGVAGGGTGELFF,TRBD2,TRBV9,few,TRBJ2-2
TGCAGTGCCCCGAAGTACTCCTACGAGCAGTACTTC,CSAPKYSYEQYF,.,TRBV20-1,.,TRBJ2-7
TGTGCCACCAGTGATTCCACAGATACGCAGTATTTT,CATSDSTDTQYF,.,TRBV24-1,many,TRBJ2-3
TGTGCCAGCAGTACGGCGGGGTTTGGTGGCTACACCTTC,CASSTAGFGGYTF,.,TRBV6-1,.,TRBJ1-2
TGTGCCACCAGTGATTTAACGGGCACAGATACGCAGTATTTT,CATSDLTGTDTQYF,.,TRBV24-1,.,TRBJ2-3
TGTGCCAGCAGTCGCCGAGGCCCTCCAGTCACCGGGGAGCTGTTTTTT,CASSRRGPPVTGELFF,.,TRBV27,.,TRBJ2-2
TGTGCCAGCAGCTTAACTAGCGGGAGGATCTACGAGCAGTACTTC,CASSLTSGRIYEQYF,TRBD2,TRBV7-2,few,TRBJ2-7
TGTGCCAGCAGCCAGGACAGGGGACAGCCCCAGCATTTT,CASSQDRGQPQHF,TRBD1,TRBV4-3,many,TRBJ1-5
TGTGCCAGCAGCTTTCAGGGACAGTCCTACAATGAGCAGTTCTTC,CASSFQGQSYNEQFF,TRBD1,TRBV7-2,few,TRBJ2-1
TGCAGTGCTAGAGATGTGGGCGGGAGCAATCAGCCCCAGCATTTT,CSARDVGGSNQPQHF,.,TRBV20-1,few,TRBJ1-5
TGTGCCAGCAGTTTGACCTACCTTGAAGCTTTCTTT,CASSLTYLEAFF,.,TRBV12-3/TRBV12-4,few,TRBJ1-1
TGCAGTGCCCAGTCTAGCGGGGGATACAATGAGCAGTTCTTC,CSAQSSGGYNEQFF,TRBD2,TRBV20-1,few,TRBJ2-1
TGCAGTGCTAGAGATCTCGCGGGAGGCGATACGCAGTATTTT,CSARDLAGGDTQYF,TRBD2,TRBV20-1,few,TRBJ2-3
TGCGCCAGCAGCTTGGAGGCAGCGATGGGATACAATGAGCAGTTCTTC,CASSLEAAMGYNEQFF,.,TRBV5-1,.,TRBJ2-1
TGTGCCAGCAGCCAAGCAAGTATTCCTAATTCACCCCTCCACTTT,CASSQASIPNSPLHF,.,TRBV3-1,.,TRBJ1-6
TGTGCCAGCTTGCCCGGCCCCTACGAGCAGTACTTC,CASLPGPYEQYF,.,TRBV25-1,.,TRBJ2-7
TGTGCCAGCAGCTTCAGGGGCCGAAGATACAATGAGCAGTTCTTC,CASSFRGRRYNEQFF,.,TRBV7-9,few,TRBJ2-1
TGTGCCAGCAGTTACCAGGGAGGGGGCGAGCAGTACTTC,CASSYQGGGEQYF,.,TRBV6-2/TRBV6-3,few,TRBJ2-7
TGTGCCAGCAGTGAACACGGGACAGGTCCCGGCTACACCTTC,CASSEHGTGPGYTF,TRBD1,TRBV6-1,.,TRBJ1-2